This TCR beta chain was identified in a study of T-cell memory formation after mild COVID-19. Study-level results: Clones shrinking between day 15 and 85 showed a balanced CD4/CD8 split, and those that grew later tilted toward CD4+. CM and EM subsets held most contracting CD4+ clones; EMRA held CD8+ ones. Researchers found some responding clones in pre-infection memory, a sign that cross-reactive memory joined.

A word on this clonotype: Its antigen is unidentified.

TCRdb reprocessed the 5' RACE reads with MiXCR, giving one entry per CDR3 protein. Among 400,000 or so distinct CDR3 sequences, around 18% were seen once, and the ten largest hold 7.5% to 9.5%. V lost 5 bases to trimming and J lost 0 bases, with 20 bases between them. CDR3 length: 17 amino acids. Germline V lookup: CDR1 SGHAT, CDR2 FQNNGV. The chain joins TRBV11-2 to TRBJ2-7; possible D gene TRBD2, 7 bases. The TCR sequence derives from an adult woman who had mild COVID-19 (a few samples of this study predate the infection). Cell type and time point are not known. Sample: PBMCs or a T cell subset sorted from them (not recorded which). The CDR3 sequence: CASSPYRGGYPSYEQYF. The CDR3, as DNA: TGTGCCAGCAGCCCATACCGCGGGGGCTACCCCTCCTACGAGCAGTACTTC.